This T cell receptor (beta chain) derives from a study of post-analysis software for immune sequencing data (dated by TCRdb to the mid-2010s). Concerning the study at large: Disease courses on record covered relapsing-remitting, secondary progressive and progressive-relapsing multiple sclerosis, though some patients had no subtype annotation. The patient repertoires were compared against approximately ten previously published healthy control repertoires obtained from donors aged about 6 to 28 years. A subset of samples was prepared in parallel using single-end sample barcoding, then pooled and co-amplified after Illumina adapter ligation. The research as a whole found: Direct clustering with F measure showed strong co-clustering of samples prepared in the same batch, prompting a batch-effect correction. The control group was slightly older than the multiple sclerosis patient group. Multiple sclerosis patients had significantly lower normalized Chao1 diversity than controls, a result that suggests substantial peripheral T-cell clonal expansion. A few TRBV segments, including TRBV5-6, TRBV5-1 and TRBV20-1, were significantly more frequent in patients than controls.

The library was made by PCR. The data were produced on an Illumina HiSeq 2500. To reduce PCR and sequencing biases, unique molecular identifiers were incorporated into the TCR beta cDNA libraries. Every 1 to 10 million input T cells yielded approximately 500,000 cDNA molecules, meaning each molecule approximated one T cell. The patient libraries were prepared and sequenced with the same protocol used for the earlier healthy control dataset. Within a given batch, samples were prepared together, multiplexed and sequenced on the same HiSeq lane. Per the authors' processing: Raw barcoded reads were processed with MIGEC, discarding single-read molecular identifier groups before consensus assembly and CDR3 extraction. Clonotype tables were post-analysed with VDJtools, and diversity was normalized by down-sampling all datasets to the smallest sample size. To correct batch-related cross-sample contamination, repertoire overlap clustering matched CDR3 amino acid sequences but not nucleotide sequences. Using fastp at Q25 and MiXCR, TCRdb reprocessed the public reads and kept productive beta chains. Each entry is one CDR3 protein sequence, shown with its most common DNA and genes. TCRdb's processing, not the study's, gives the V and J calls here. In this sample the table shows a few hundred thousand distinct CDR3 sequences, more than 30% of which occur a single time. Together, the top ten hold roughly 8.2% of the sample.

There are a few counts of this clonotype. The antigen it binds to is not known. Within one base of it there is no much larger clone, and no base qualities were kept. V lost 3 bases and J lost 1 base; the stretch between them is 11 bases long. Taken from the germline V gene (reference sequence), the CDR1 and CDR2 loops are LNHNV and YYDKDF. The CDR3 has 15 amino acids, counting the end cysteine and phenylalanine. The CDR3 DNA has 45 bases and is translated from base 1. To demonstrate the VDJtools post-analysis software, TCR beta repertoires were profiled from the peripheral blood of more than 10 young patients with multiple sclerosis. The multiple sclerosis patients were children and adolescents between roughly 6 and 16 years of age.

This clonotype originated in a girl aged 2 to 10 with multiple sclerosis. The sequenced sample was blood. Here the chain combines TRBV15 and TRBJ2-3; the D gene cannot be resolved beyond TRBD1 or TRBD2, each matching 5 bases. The DNA sequence reads TGTGCCACCAGCAGCCCAGGGACGGGCACAGATACGCAGTATTTT. Its translation reads: CATSSPGTGTDTQYF.